This TCR beta chain derives from a study of T-cell reconstitution after alpha-beta-depleted transplantation in children. The study's findings and limits: After one year, T-cell counts and TCRbeta diversity mostly came from new T cells.

The V and J ends lost 6 bases and 4 bases, in that order; junction bases with no gene match: 7. Germline loops: CDR1 KGHDR, CDR2 SFDVKD. The CDR3 loop spans 17 amino acids. About this clonotype itself: Its antigen is not known.

As it was prepared, the TCRbeta library received unique molecular identifiers. TCRdb re-called the PCR reads with MiXCR, one entry per CDR3 protein. The table lists about 420,000 distinct CDR3 sequences, about 17% of them singletons, with 25% to 30% in the top ten. Here the sequenced sample was PBMCs, mostly from graft donor cells, taken 360 days after TCRalphabeta/CD19-depleted stem cell transplant. J is TRBJ2-1 and V is TRBV24-1; TRBD2 matches at 14 bases. This receptor was identified in a boy in the first two years of life who had a stem cell transplant for Wiskott-Aldrich syndrome, so the T cells may come from the graft donor. The CDR3 nucleotides are TGTGCCACCAGTAGAGGGACTAGCGGGAGATCTTACAATGAGCAGTTCTTC. Its protein is CATSRGTSGRSYNEQFF.